What follows describes a single T cell receptor (beta chain). Its binding antigen is unknown. This sample is drawn from a study of CXCR3-negative and CXCR3-positive naive CD8 T cells (dated by TCRdb to the late 2010s). Regarding the study in general: Roughly 140 million TRB reads were obtained in total, roughly 1.5 +/- 0.3 million reads per library. The diversity and physicochemical repertoire analyses included under 12 donors pooled from two independent experiments. For the TRBV-TRBJ cluster analysis, the naive subsets came from about five donors, while the memory cells came from 3 donors.

For every CD8+ T cell subset, approximately 330,000 cells were flow-sorted straight into RLT lysis buffer, and each subset was sorted in triplicate. To keep memory contaminants out, a stringent definition of naive CD8+ T cells was applied: CD45RO-CCR7+CD27+CD95-. Using standard density gradient centrifugation, peripheral blood mononuclear cells were isolated from buffy coats. Naive CXCR3-negative and CXCR3-positive CD8+ T cells were flow-sorted on a FACSAria III. An RNeasy Mini Kit was used to extract total RNA from the sorted cells. Beyond this particular receptor, the publication reports: Surface CD5, linked to self-reactivity in mice, was comparable between naive subsets; TCR interaction strength was therefore also inferred from TRB CDR3 physicochemical properties. Freshly isolated PBMCs were used for most assays because CXCR3 expression partially decreased after cryopreservation. Compared with CXCR3-negative naive cells, CXCR3-positive naive cells had TRB CDR3s with higher hydrophobicity (lower Kidera factor 4), lower energy, and higher strength and volume indices. TRBV-TRBJ usage was similar between naive CXCR3-negative and CXCR3-positive cells from the same donor, while memory cells showed distinct patterns. Repertoire diversity was comparably high in both naive subsets but much lower in memory CD8+ T cells.

Based on the germline V gene (reference sequence), the CDR1 and CDR2 sequences are DFQATT and SNEGSKA. The CDR3 spans 16 residues, from the cysteine through the phenylalanine. Only the protein is available. The reads were generated on a NextSeq 550. The Human TCR Profiling Kit (MiLaboratory) was used to make UMI-labeled 5' RACE TRB cDNA libraries. The full amount of extracted RNA was used for cDNA synthesis, and the full amount of resulting cDNA was used for PCR amplification. Libraries were prepared in parallel using an identical number of PCR cycles. The authors processed their data as follows. With a requirement of at least two reads per UMI, MIGEC and MiXCR extracted about 48,000 +/- 9,800 unique UMI-labeled TRB cDNA molecules per library. Each library averaged around 40,000 +/- 10,000 functional in-frame TRB CDR3 nucleotide clonotypes without stop codons. Diversity metrics, including normalized Shannon-Wiener and Chao1, were computed in VDJtools after downsampling to 5000 UMI-labeled TRB molecules per sample. For the central five CDR3 residues, VDJtools calculated physicochemical properties weighted by clonotype size, namely interaction energy, strength, volume and Kidera factor 4. TCRdb reprocessed the raw reads; every CDR3 protein sequence is a single record, and DNA is not supplied. The V and J calls were not made by the authors but by TCRdb's processing. The sample table includes 2,500 to 3,500 distinct CDR3 sequences. In total, the top ten clones hold over 1.1% of the sample.

The source of this sequence is a human donor in good health. Some clones in this sample may be carry-over from other donors' samples. The V and J genes are TRBV20-1 and TRBJ2-1. Sequencing input: naive CXCR3+ CD8+ T cells from blood. Interpreted using the paper, the cell subset or site label stands for: CD45RO-CCR7+CD27+CD95- naive CD8+ T cells expressing CXCR3 (TNR3+). This receptor carries the CDR3 CSARALAPTSYNEQFF.